This record looks at one T cell receptor (beta chain) sequence and its context. The antigen is unknown. The record originates from a study of shared clonotypes between healthy human individuals. Each PCR replicate from the sorted subsets contained around 200 ng DNA, which is tens of thousands of T cell genomes. The method was immunoSEQ multiplex PCR; TCRdb's version includes in-frame clones alone and lacks a portion of them. This table holds around 1 million clones, over 75% found once. Study outcomes and limitations: Naive CD4 clonotype sharing across a few donors was 5% to 6%.

The study enrolled healthy HIV-negative adults without recent acute infections or vaccinations as donors. This CDR3 comprises 15 residues. Germline-derived CDR1 and CDR2 are SGHRS and YFSETQ. V was cut by 7 bases and J by 1 base, with 17 bases left in between. The chain uses TRBV5-1 and TRBJ2-5; TRBD2 might be the D (6 bases). Material: memory CD4+ T cells sorted from blood. Subset: CD45RA-negative fraction. The TCR comes from a man in his late teens or twenties in good health. CDR3 region: CASRFGSTAQETQYF. The CDR3 DNA follows: TGCGCCAGCCGGTTCGGGAGCACGGCCCAAGAGACCCAGTACTTC.